Following are 24 T cell receptor beta chains from one sample sequenced in a study of blood T cell repertoires in COVID-19. Sequenced by immunoSEQ multiplex PCR; TCRdb stores in-frame clones only, minus some. The table shows around 620,000 clones, with 90% occurring only once. The sample taken for sequencing was peripheral blood. These receptors were collected from a woman under 30 with acute or convalescent COVID-19.

The chain recombines TRBV3-1 (or the pseudogene TRBV3-2) with TRBJ1-2, with 10 bases lining up with TRBD1. The CDR3 is 16 amino acids. Germline V lookup: CDR1 LGHDT, CDR2 YNNKEL (reference sequence). Trimming cost V 2 bases and J 10 bases; bases outside gene matches: 13. The CDR3 protein is CASSQSGGQGERVYTF. CDR3 DNA: TGTGCCAGCAGCCAATCCGGTGGACAGGGGGAAAGAGTCTACACCTTC.

The chain employs TRBV29-1 and TRBJ1-3; a possible D gene is TRBD1 (5 bases). Per the germline V gene, CDR1 is SQVTM and CDR2 is ANQGSEA. This CDR3 is 13 amino acids long. The V end lost 6 bases, the J end lost 4 bases, and 13 bases lay between the germline ends. The CDR3 spells CSVAPGSGNTIYF. The CDR3 region has the DNA TGCAGCGTCGCCCCAGGGTCCGGAAACACCATATATTTT.

This chain connects TRBV19 to TRBJ1-1, with TRBD1 matching 7 bases. The CDR3 totals 15 residues. The V gene end was trimmed by 3 bases and the J gene end by 5 bases; junction bases not matched to a gene: 9. Germline values: CDR1 LNHDA, CDR2 SQIVND (reference sequence). Written as DNA, the CDR3 is TGTGCCAGTAGTATGGGAACAGGGGCGAGGACTGAAGCTTTCTTT. Translated: CASSMGTGARTEAFF.

This chain joins TRBV20-1 and TRBJ1-5; D call uncertain. The CDR3 is 11 residues long. Between the trimmed V and J ends, which lost 6 bases and 12 bases, there was a span of 15 bases. Germline values: CDR1 DFQATT, CDR2 SNEGSKA (reference sequence). CDR3 sequence (DNA): TGCAGTGCCCGTGACCGGGTAATCCAGCATTTT. This encodes CSARDRVIQHF.

The gene calls are TRBV7-2 and TRBJ1-5, with 9 bases aligning to TRBD1. The CDR3 totals 19 residues. The germline V gene encodes CDR1 SGHTA and CDR2 FQGNSA. The J segment lost 2 bases and the V segment lost 4 bases, leaving 15 bases of the junction unmatched. Here the CDR3 reads CASSYHRDRVVRGNQPQHF. The CDR3 bases are TGTGCCAGCAGCTATCACCGGGACAGGGTGGTAAGGGGCAATCAGCCCCAGCATTTT.

This chain joins TRBV9 and TRBJ1-6; D is uncertain. Trimming shortened V by 0 bases and J by 4 bases, and 8 bases separated the two germline ends. Germline CDR1 is SGDLS and CDR2 is YYNGEE. The CDR3 contains 15 residues. The CDR3 sequence: CASSVGENYNSPLHF. The CDR3 coding sequence is TGTGCCAGCAGCGTAGGGGAGAATTATAATTCACCCCTCCACTTT.

This rearrangement joins TRBV5-1 to TRBJ1-3, with TRBD1 as a possible D gene (5 bases). With 0 bases removed from V and 4 bases from J, the gap between germline ends came to 14 bases. This CDR3 has 16 amino acids. The germline CDR1 and CDR2 sequences are SGHRS and YFSETQ. The CDR3 DNA reads as TGCGCCAGCAGCTTGGCCGGAACGGGGGTCGGAAACACCATATATTTT. This translates into CASSLAGTGVGNTIYF.

This chain uses TRBV9 with TRBJ1-1; no definite D call. CDR1 and CDR2 (germline): SGDLS, YYNGEE. The CDR3 runs to 14 residues. The V end lost 0 bases, the J end lost 5 bases, and 11 bases lay between the germline ends. CDR3 nucleotide sequence: TGTGCCAGCAGCGTAGCATCGCGGGAAACTGAAGCTTTCTTT. Amino acid sequence: CASSVASRETEAFF.

V and J are TRBV5-1 and TRBJ1-6; the match to TRBD1 covers 8 bases. Germline-derived CDR1 and CDR2 are SGHRS and YFSETQ. Germline trimming cut 4 bases from V and 4 bases from J; bases unmatched to any gene: 4. The CDR3 is made up of 15 amino acids. The DNA of the CDR3 is TGCGCCAGCAGCCCGGACAGGGCTTATAATTCACCCCTCCACTTT. The encoded protein is CASSPDRAYNSPLHF. Looking up the rest from reference TRBV5-1 and TRBJ1-6 gives the full variable domain: KAGVTQTPRYLIKTRGQQVTLSCSPISGHRSVSWYQQTPGQGLQFLFEYFSETQRNKGNFPGRFSGRQFSNSRSEMNVSTLELGDSALYLCASSPDRAYNSPLHFGNGTRLTVT.

The chain links TRBV27 to TRBJ2-2; TRBD1 is a possible D gene (6 bases). In germline, CDR1 is MNHEY, CDR2 SMNVEV (reference sequence). There are 14 residues in the CDR3. V was trimmed by 0 bases and J by 6 bases, leaving 8 bases between them. The CDR3 loop is CASSLSSGAGELFF. The CDR3 DNA sequence: TGTGCCAGCAGTTTATCGTCAGGGGCCGGGGAGCTGTTTTTT.

The V call is TRBV6-2 or TRBV6-3, the J call TRBJ2-7, with D possibly matching TRBD1 (6 bases). The germline V and J ends were trimmed by 4 bases and 2 bases, with 15 bases remaining between them. The CDR3 contains 15 residues. Germline values: CDR1 MNHEY, CDR2 SVGEGT. The CDR3: CASSSRTGMPYEQYF. Written as DNA, the CDR3 is TGTGCCAGCAGTTCAAGAACAGGGATGCCCTACGAGCAGTACTTC.

Remarks on this clone: The sample contains more than one DNA sequence encoding this CDR3. This chain connects TRBV5-1 to TRBJ1-1; TRBD1 matches 10 bases. The V gene's germline CDR1 is SGHRS and CDR2 YFSETQ. The junction had 4 bases not matched to a gene; V was cut back by 4 bases and J by 4 bases. The CDR3 length is 14 residues. CDR3 sequence reads: CASSPGQGTTEAFF. CDR3 coding DNA: TGCGCCAGCAGCCCGGGACAGGGGACCACTGAAGCTTTCTTT.

The chain joins TRBV11-2 to TRBJ2-7; D is undetermined. There are 16 residues in the CDR3. Germline V gives CDR1 SGHAT, CDR2 FQNNGV. V lost 2 bases to trimming and J lost 0 bases, with 14 bases between them. The DNA for the CDR3 is TGTGCCAGCAGCTTATTACGCGGAAGCCGCTCCTACGAGCAGTACTTC. Protein product: CASSLLRGSRSYEQYF.

The chain joins TRBV29-1 to TRBJ2-7; tentatively, D is TRBD2 (6 bases). The germline V gene encodes CDR1 SQVTM and CDR2 ANQGSEA. The V end was cut by 4 bases, the J end by 3 bases, with 10 bases between. This CDR3 has 12 amino acids. The CDR3 bases are TGCAGCGTTGGGGGACTGAGCTACGAGCAGTACTTC. Its translation is CSVGGLSYEQYF.

This clone was detected a few times. This sequence joins TRBV14 and TRBJ1-2, with D uncertain. The V gene's germline CDR1 is SGHDN and CDR2 FVKESK. The CDR3 is made up of 13 amino acids. V was cut by 6 bases and J by 8 bases, with 16 bases left in between. The CDR3 loop reads CASSRALRSGYTF. The CDR3 DNA sequence: TGTGCCAGCAGTCGAGCCCTCCGGTCCGGCTACACCTTC.

This sequence joins TRBV28 and TRBJ1-5, with 7 bases fitting TRBD1. CDR3 length: 14 residues. The J segment lost 6 bases and the V segment lost 1 base, leaving 3 bases of the junction unmatched. CDR1 is MDHEN and CDR2 is SYDVKM in the germline V gene. CDR3 region: CASSLYTGVQPQHF. For the CDR3, the DNA is TGTGCCAGCAGTTTATATACAGGGGTTCAGCCCCAGCATTTT.

V and J are TRBV12-5 and TRBJ1-2; D possibly corresponds to TRBD1 (5 bases). The germline CDR1 and CDR2 sequences are LGHNT and FRNRAP. V lost 2 bases, J lost 12 bases, and 13 bases lay in between. There are 12 residues in the CDR3. DNA of the CDR3: TGTGCTAGTGGTTTGAATCAGGGTGAGAACACCTTC. This encodes CASGLNQGENTF.

V usage is TRBV19 and J usage is TRBJ1-6; D call uncertain. V was shortened by 1 base and J by 8 bases, with 12 bases between the two germline ends. Germline V gene lookup returns CDR1 LNHDA and CDR2 SQIVND (reference sequence). The CDR3 contains 15 residues. The CDR3 loop reads CASSIGGRNYSPLHF. The CDR3, as DNA: TGTGCCAGTAGTATAGGAGGCAGAAACTATTCACCCCTCCACTTT.

The V gene is TRBV5-1, the J gene TRBJ1-1, with D maybe TRBD1 (6 bases). V lost 5 bases and J 4 bases, leaving 18 bases between the germline ends. The CDR3 has 15 residues. CDR1 and CDR2 (germline): SGHRS, YFSETQ. The CDR3 coding sequence is TGCGCCAGCAGTGAAGCAGGGGATCAGGGCACTGAAGCTTTCTTT. This encodes CASSEAGDQGTEAFF.

This chain joins TRBV5-1 and TRBJ2-7, with D unclear. V lost 3 bases and J 0 bases, leaving 13 bases between the germline ends. CDR3 length: 15 residues. Germline-derived CDR1 and CDR2 are SGHRS and YFSETQ. CDR3 in DNA: TGCGCCAGCAGCTACCTCGGCGGTTACTCCTACGAGCAGTACTTC. Encoded protein: CASSYLGGYSYEQYF.

This clone was recorded only once. The J gene is TRBJ1-2, the V gene TRBV19; D uncertain. The germline CDR1 and CDR2 sequences are LNHDA and SQIVND (reference sequence). The V and J ends lost 3 bases and 6 bases respectively, with 20 bases between them. This CDR3 spans 16 amino acids. The CDR3 DNA reads as TGTGCCAGTAGTATTTTCAACCTGAACTATTATAATGGCTACACCTTC. It translates to CASSIFNLNYYNGYTF.

CDR3 protein: CASSQGVAGVFYNEQFF. The DNA for the CDR3 is TGCGCCAGCAGCCAGGGCGTGGCGGGGGTATTTTACAATGAGCAGTTCTTC. This chain uses TRBV4-1 with TRBJ2-1, with TRBD2 matching 7 bases. The CDR3 loop spans 17 amino acids. CDR1 and CDR2 (germline): MGHRA, YSYEKL. With 3 bases clipped from V and 4 bases from J, the junction kept 12 bases outside the gene matches.

The CDR3 nucleotides are TGTGCCAGCAGTTATTCAGCGACAGGACCCTACGAGCAGTACTTC. It yields the protein CASSYSATGPYEQYF. The V and J genes are TRBV28 and TRBJ2-7; possibly TRBD1 for D (6 bases). V was pared by 4 bases and J by 2 bases, with 15 bases between. Germline CDR1 MDHEN, CDR2 SYDVKM. This CDR3 region has 15 residues. Combining the CDR3 with reference TRBV28 and TRBJ2-7 gives the whole variable domain DVKVTQSSRYLVKRTGEKVFLECVQDMDHENMFWYRQDPGLGLRLIYFSYDVKMKEKGDIPEGYSVSREKKERFSLILESASTNQTSMYLCASSYSATGPYEQYFGPGTRLTVT.

V gene TRBV6-5 combines with J gene TRBJ1-2; D unclear. This CDR3 is built from 14 residues. Germline CDR1 MNHEY, CDR2 SVGAGI. The V end was cut by 4 bases, the J end by 4 bases, with 13 bases between. The CDR3 nucleotides read TGTGCCAGCAGTTCGAACGAGCGTCTCTATGGCTACACCTTC. It encodes CASSSNERLYGYTF.